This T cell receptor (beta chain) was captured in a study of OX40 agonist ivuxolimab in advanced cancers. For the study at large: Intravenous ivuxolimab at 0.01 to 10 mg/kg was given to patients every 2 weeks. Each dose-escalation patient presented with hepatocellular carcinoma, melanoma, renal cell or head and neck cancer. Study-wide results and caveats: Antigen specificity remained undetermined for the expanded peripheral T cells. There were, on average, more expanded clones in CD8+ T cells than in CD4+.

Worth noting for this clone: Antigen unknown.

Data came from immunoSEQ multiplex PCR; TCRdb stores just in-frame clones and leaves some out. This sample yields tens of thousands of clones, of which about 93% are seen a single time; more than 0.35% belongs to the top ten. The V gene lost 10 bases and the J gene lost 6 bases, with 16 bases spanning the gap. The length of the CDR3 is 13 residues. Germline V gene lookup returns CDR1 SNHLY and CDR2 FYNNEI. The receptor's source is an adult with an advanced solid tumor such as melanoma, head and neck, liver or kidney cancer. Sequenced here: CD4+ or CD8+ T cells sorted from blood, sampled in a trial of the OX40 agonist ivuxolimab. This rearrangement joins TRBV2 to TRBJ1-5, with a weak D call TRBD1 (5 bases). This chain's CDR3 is CATHARVGQPQHF. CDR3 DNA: TGTGCCACACACGCCAGGGTTGGTCAGCCCCAGCATTTT.